Detailed here is one TCR beta chain. The record originates from a study of blood T cell repertoires in COVID-19. Study information: In each case, the material was cDNA or gDNA derived from T cells, B-cell-depleted T cells, or PBMCs.

Authors' methods: Estimated nucleated cell counts came from reference gene primer amplification. Clones were sequenced by immunoSEQ multiplex PCR, and TCRdb holds only the in-frame ones, with some missing. V and J calls and clone size are those listed in that table; D and trimming were worked out from the DNA. The data contain a few hundred thousand clones, 65% to 85% of them singletons. Participant ages covered about 18 to 100 years across 20 to 30 US areas. V lost 4 bases and J lost 4, with 11 bases in between. The CDR3 runs 13 residues. Germline assignment: CDR1 SGHRS and CDR2 YFSETQ. V is TRBV5-1 and J is TRBJ1-1; a possible D gene is TRBD1 (5 bases). The sequence was obtained from a man aged 50 to 60 who had recovered from COVID-19. Specimen: PBMCs or T cells enriched from blood (not recorded which). The CDR3: CASSPDTTTEAFF. The CDR3 DNA reads as TGCGCCAGCAGCCCGGACACCACCACTGAAGCTTTCTTT.